The 20 T cell receptor beta chains given below trace back to one sample, sequenced in a study of blood T cell repertoires in COVID-19 (TCRdb year 2020). Library prep was done by the immunoSEQ multiplex PCR assay. Imported from immuneACCESS, the table was reduced by TCRdb to in-frame sequences with V and J called. These copies leave out some clones; in studies compared against another copy, an unresolved V gene accounts for under half, and the cause of the remainder is not known. Within this sample are tens of thousands of clones, with more than 70% of them counted one time only. The ten biggest clones cover about 4% of the sample. The material sequenced was peripheral blood. All receptors derive from a man aged 80 or over with active COVID-19.

The J gene is TRBJ2-5, the V gene TRBV19; D is unresolved. Deletions cut 3 bases from V and 5 bases from J, with 13 bases between. Germline CDR1 and CDR2: LNHDA and SQIVND (reference sequence). This CDR3 contains 14 residues. The CDR3 region is CASSMGHQSETQYF. DNA of the CDR3: TGTGCCAGTAGTATGGGCCACCAATCGGAGACCCAGTACTTC.

V usage is TRBV4-3 and J usage is TRBJ2-2, with TRBD1 as a possible D gene (5 bases). The germline V gene encodes CDR1 LGHNA and CDR2 YSLEER. The V end lost 8 bases, the J end lost 1 base, and 11 bases lay between the germline ends. This CDR3 comprises 14 residues. The CDR3 loop reads CASGADWNTGELFF. CDR3 DNA: TGCGCCAGCGGGGCCGACTGGAACACCGGGGAGCTGTTTTTT.

The rearrangement links TRBV30 to TRBJ1-5, with D perhaps matching TRBD1 (6 bases). This CDR3 contains 13 residues. Trimming left V 2 bases short and J 6 bases short, with 11 bases between. The germline V gene has CDR1 GTSNPN and CDR2 SVGIG (reference sequence). The chain's CDR3 is CAWSITGSQPQHF. Here the CDR3 DNA reads TGTGCCTGGAGTATAACAGGGTCTCAGCCCCAGCATTTT.

The chain employs TRBV19 and TRBJ2-1; D may be TRBD2 (6 bases). Between the trimmed V and J ends, which lost 5 bases and 4 bases, there was a span of 15 bases. The CDR3 consists of 15 residues. Per the germline V gene, CDR1 is LNHDA and CDR2 is SQIVND (reference sequence). The CDR3 loop is CASSPTQAGYNEQFF. CDR3 in DNA: TGTGCCAGTAGTCCAACTCAGGCGGGATACAATGAGCAGTTCTTC.

The count of this clone is one. The rearrangement uses TRBV7-2 and TRBJ2-3; possibly TRBD2 for D (5 bases). Between the trimmed V and J ends, which lost 5 bases and 2 bases, there was a span of 17 bases. The germline V gene encodes CDR1 SGHTA and CDR2 FQGNSA. There are 16 residues in the CDR3. CDR3 amino acids: CASSPGLQPYTDTQYF. CDR3 DNA sequence: TGTGCCAGCAGCCCAGGACTGCAACCTTACACAGATACGCAGTATTTT.

The V gene is TRBV7-7, the J gene TRBJ2-3; 12 nucleotides align to TRBD2. V lost 1 base to trimming and J lost 5 bases; unmatched junction nucleotides: 4. The length of the CDR3 is 16 residues. The germline V gene has CDR1 SSHAT and CDR2 FNYEAQ (reference sequence). The CDR3, as DNA: TGTGCCAGCAGCTTAGGGACTAGCGGGACCGGAGATACGCAGTATTTT. This encodes CASSLGTSGTGDTQYF.

The rearrangement links TRBV9 to TRBJ2-3; the D gene is possibly TRBD1 (5 bases). This CDR3 comprises 14 residues. Germline-derived CDR1 and CDR2 are SGDLS and YYNGEE. Trimming removed 2 bases from V and 3 bases from J, with 10 bases in between. As DNA, the CDR3 is TGTGCCAGCAGCGTCCACCAGGGTACAGATACGCAGTATTTT. It yields the protein CASSVHQGTDTQYF. Full variable domain (remainder filled in from reference TRBV9 and TRBJ2-3): DSGVTQTPKHLITATGQRVTLRCSPRSGDLSVYWYQQSLDQGLQFLIQYYNGEERAKGNILERFSAQQFPDLHSELNLSSLELGDSALYFCASSVHQGTDTQYFGPGTRLTVL.

The J gene is TRBJ2-5, the V gene TRBV7-2; 7 bases align to TRBD2. CDR1 SGHTA and CDR2 FQGNSA come from the germline V gene. CDR3 length: 14 residues. V gave up 1 base and J gave up 4 bases; unmatched junction bases: 3. This CDR3 is CASSLDPGGETQYF. The CDR3 DNA sequence: TGTGCCAGCAGCTTAGATCCGGGGGGAGAGACCCAGTACTTC.

The chain employs TRBV28 and TRBJ2-1, with 11 positions matching TRBD2. This CDR3 comprises 19 residues. J gave up 2 bases and V 3 bases, and 12 bases lay outside the gene matches. CDR1 and CDR2 (germline): MDHEN, SYDVKM. The CDR3 DNA sequence: TGTGCCAGCAGTTTCACTCCAGGACTAGCGGGCACTACCTACAATGAGCAGTTCTTC. Protein product: CASSFTPGLAGTTYNEQFF.

DNA of the CDR3: TGTGCCAGCAGTTACGTGGGACTAGCGGGGATAAACTACGAGCAGTACTTC. Protein product: CASSYVGLAGINYEQYF. This rearrangement joins TRBV6-2 or TRBV6-3 to TRBJ2-7, with 13 bases fitting TRBD2. The length of the CDR3 is 17 residues. CDR1 and CDR2 (germline): MNHEY, SVGEGT. V lost 2 bases, J lost 3 bases, and 7 bases stayed unmatched.

This chain uses TRBV12-3 or TRBV12-4 with TRBJ2-5; the match to TRBD1 covers 7 bases. This CDR3 comprises 13 residues. The V segment lost 6 bases and the J segment 1 base; nucleotides outside the gene matches: 2. The chain's CDR3 is CASRRDSQETQYF. CDR3 nucleotide sequence: TGTGCCAGCAGGAGGGACAGCCAAGAGACCCAGTACTTC.

In this sample, this clone turned up once. The V call is TRBV6-2 or TRBV6-3, the J call TRBJ1-6; D call uncertain. CDR3 length equals 13 residues. Germline-derived CDR1 and CDR2 are MNHEY and SVGEGT. V was clipped by 6 bases and J by 8 bases, with 11 bases between them. CDR3 nucleotides: TGTGCCAGCAGCCGCGGCGTAGATTCACCCCTCCACTTT. Amino acid sequence: CASSRGVDSPLHF.

This clone was recorded only once. This sequence joins TRBV10-3 and TRBJ2-1, with 12 positions matching TRBD2. The CDR3 has 19 residues. J gave up 0 bases and V 0 bases, and 6 bases lay outside the gene matches. Germline loops: CDR1 ENHRY, CDR2 SYGVKD. For the CDR3, the DNA is TGTGCCATCAGTGAGTCTGGACTAGCGGGAACGGGCTCCTACAATGAGCAGTTCTTC. Amino acids: CAISESGLAGTGSYNEQFF.

Comments on this clone: Distinct nucleotide sequences in the sample also encode this CDR3. The rearrangement joins TRBV7-9 to TRBJ1-6; D not resolved. Looked up from germline, CDR1 is SEHNR and CDR2 is FQNEAQ (reference sequence). Trimming left V 2 bases short and J 7 bases short, with 9 bases between. The length of the CDR3 is 14 residues. CDR3 DNA sequence: TGTGCCAGCAGCTTAACCGGGTCAAATTCACCCCTCCACTTT. Translation: CASSLTGSNSPLHF. The complete variable domain, with remaining parts taken from reference TRBV7-9 and TRBJ1-6, reads DTGVSQNPRHKITKRGQNVTFRCDPISEHNRLYWYRQTLGQGPEFLTYFQNEAQLEKSRLLSDRFSAERPKGSFSTLEIQRTEQGDSAMYLCASSLTGSNSPLHFGNGTRLTVT.

This clone was recorded once. The chain combines TRBV5-6 with TRBJ2-5; possible D gene TRBD1, 6 bases. The CDR3 contains 17 residues. Germline CDR1 and CDR2: SGHDT and YYEEEE. The germline V and J ends were trimmed by 0 bases and 7 bases, with 22 bases remaining between them. The CDR3 loop is CASSLVRLQQPRGTQYF. CDR3 nucleotide sequence: TGTGCCAGCAGCTTGGTTCGGTTACAACAACCCAGGGGGACCCAGTACTTC.

The chain joins TRBV4-3 to TRBJ2-3; 8 bases are a match to TRBD2. The CDR3 runs 18 residues. J was trimmed by 2 bases and V by 2 bases; bases with no gene match: 12. Germline V gene sequence: CDR1 LGHNA, CDR2 YSLEER. CDR3 sequence (DNA): TGCGCCAGCAGCCAACAAACGGGGAGCGGGAGCTACACAGATACGCAGTATTTT. Translation: CASSQQTGSGSYTDTQYF.

The chain has TRBV10-3 and TRBJ2-7; a possible D gene is TRBD1 (6 bases). CDR3 length equals 15 residues. Trimming took off 4 bases at V and 6 bases at J, with 19 bases between the two ends. From germline, CDR1 is ENHRY and CDR2 SYGVKD. CDR3 in amino acids: CAISGDTGPLPEQYF. CDR3 sequence (DNA): TGTGCCATCAGTGGGGACACAGGGCCGCTACCCGAGCAGTACTTC.

The sample holds one count of this clone. This sequence joins TRBV28 and TRBJ2-7, with D perhaps matching TRBD2 (6 bases). CDR3 length: 14 residues. The germline V gene has CDR1 MDHEN and CDR2 SYDVKM. V was shortened by 2 bases and J by 3 bases, with 11 bases between the two germline ends. CDR3 residues: CASSLGASDYEQYF. In nucleotides, the CDR3 is TGTGCCAGCAGTTTAGGAGCTAGCGACTACGAGCAGTACTTC.

This clone was picked up a small number of times. V is TRBV27 and J is TRBJ1-3, with TRBD1 matching over 9 bases. J was trimmed by 2 bases and V by 5 bases; bases with no gene match: 10. The germline CDR1 and CDR2 sequences are MNHEY and SMNVEV (reference sequence). This CDR3 region has 17 residues. CDR3: CASSLKRGQGTGNTIYF. In DNA form, the CDR3 reads TGTGCCAGCAGTCTTAAACGTGGACAGGGGACTGGAAACACCATATATTTT.

J is TRBJ2-7 and V is TRBV5-1; tentatively, D is TRBD2 (6 bases). The ends were cut back, 5 bases at V and 1 base at J, with 10 bases in the middle. The CDR3 runs to 13 residues. Germline CDR1 and CDR2: SGHRS and YFSETQ. CDR3 nucleotides: TGCGCCAGCAGTAGGAGGGCGTCCTACGAGCAGTACTTC. Translated: CASSRRASYEQYF.